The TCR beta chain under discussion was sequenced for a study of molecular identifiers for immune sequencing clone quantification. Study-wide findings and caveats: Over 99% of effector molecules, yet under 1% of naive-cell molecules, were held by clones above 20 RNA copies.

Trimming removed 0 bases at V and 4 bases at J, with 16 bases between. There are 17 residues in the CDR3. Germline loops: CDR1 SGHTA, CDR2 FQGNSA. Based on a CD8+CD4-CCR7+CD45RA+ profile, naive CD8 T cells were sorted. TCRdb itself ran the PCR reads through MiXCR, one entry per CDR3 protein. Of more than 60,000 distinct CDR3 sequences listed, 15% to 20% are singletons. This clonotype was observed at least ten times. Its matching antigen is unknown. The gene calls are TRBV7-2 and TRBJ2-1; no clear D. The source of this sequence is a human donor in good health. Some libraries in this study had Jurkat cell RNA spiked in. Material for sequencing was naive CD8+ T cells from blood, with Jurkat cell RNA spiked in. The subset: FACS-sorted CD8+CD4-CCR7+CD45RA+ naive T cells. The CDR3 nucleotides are TGTGCCAGCAGCTTAGCGCTGGAAGGCACTCCTTACAATGAGCAGTTCTTC. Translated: CASSLALEGTPYNEQFF.